This TCR beta chain was recovered during a study of shared clonotypes between healthy human individuals. CD45RO negativity and positive selection for CCR7 defined naive CD8 cells, a population that excluded terminally differentiated effector memory CD45RA+ cells. The CDR3 covers 14 residues. The V end lost 3 bases, the J end lost 5 bases, and 13 bases lay between the germline ends. Germline values: CDR1 SGDLS, CDR2 YYNGEE. For this clone: Its antigen is undetermined.

Authors' processing steps: Junction-only immunoSEQ sequences carried no quality scores, so filtering differed. Libraries were prepared by immunoSEQ multiplex PCR; TCRdb keeps only in-frame clonotypes and omits some of them. The V and J calls and clone size are taken from that table; D and trimming were inferred from the DNA. This table holds hundreds of thousands of clones, 92% found once. Whole-study findings and limits: Naive subsets generally exceeded memory subsets in estimated richness. Clonotype sharing among donors was expected to depend on sequencing depth.

This chain uses TRBV9 with TRBJ2-3; D gene uncertain. The specimen sequenced was naive CD8+ T cells sorted from blood. This sequence originates from a man aged 25-45 years in good health. The CDR3 spells CASSARSRGDTQYF. In nucleotides, the CDR3 is TGTGCCAGCAGCGCCCGGTCCAGAGGAGATACGCAGTATTTT.